This T cell receptor beta chain originates from a study of beta chain features in type 1 diabetes. Background on the study: Similarity in age, gender and cell yields was seen between patients and healthy donors. General study results and limits: Type 1 diabetes patients showed a moderate but significant shortening of TCRB CDR3s in all four CD4+ subsets.

CD4+ cells of the naive, central memory, regulatory and stem cell-like memory types were sorted via CD45RO/CCR7/CD25/CD127/CD95/CD27. Expressed TCRB transcripts were sequenced, since all the RNA that had been isolated was reverse transcribed. This table comes from immunoSEQ multiplex PCR, and its TCRdb copy is limited to in-frame clones, with some not included. The table records roughly 100,000 clones, 28% of them present only once. This clone was counted a few times. The target antigen is unknown. This clonotype originated in a woman aged 18-35 years with type 1 diabetes. Specimen: central memory CD4+ T cells from blood.

This CDR3 reads CASSPAGGPLSEQFF. The CDR3 nucleotides are TGTGCCAGCTCACCGGCGGGAGGCCCCCTTTCCGAGCAGTTCTTC. The V call is TRBV18, the J call TRBJ2-1, with 8 nucleotides matching TRBD2. After removal of 3 bases from V and 10 bases from J, the junction contained 11 bases not matched to a gene. Germline V lookup: CDR1 KGHSH, CDR2 LQKENI. CDR3 length equals 15 residues.